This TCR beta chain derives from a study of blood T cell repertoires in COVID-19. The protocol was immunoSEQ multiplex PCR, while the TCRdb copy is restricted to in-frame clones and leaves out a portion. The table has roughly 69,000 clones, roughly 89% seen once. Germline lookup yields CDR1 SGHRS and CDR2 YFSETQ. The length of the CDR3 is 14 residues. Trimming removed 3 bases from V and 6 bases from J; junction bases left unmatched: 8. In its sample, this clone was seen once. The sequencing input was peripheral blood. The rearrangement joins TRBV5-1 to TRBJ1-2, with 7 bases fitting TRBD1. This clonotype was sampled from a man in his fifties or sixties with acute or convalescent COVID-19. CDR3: CASSYRGGGDGYTF. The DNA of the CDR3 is TGCGCCAGCAGCTACAGGGGCGGAGGGGATGGCTACACCTTC.